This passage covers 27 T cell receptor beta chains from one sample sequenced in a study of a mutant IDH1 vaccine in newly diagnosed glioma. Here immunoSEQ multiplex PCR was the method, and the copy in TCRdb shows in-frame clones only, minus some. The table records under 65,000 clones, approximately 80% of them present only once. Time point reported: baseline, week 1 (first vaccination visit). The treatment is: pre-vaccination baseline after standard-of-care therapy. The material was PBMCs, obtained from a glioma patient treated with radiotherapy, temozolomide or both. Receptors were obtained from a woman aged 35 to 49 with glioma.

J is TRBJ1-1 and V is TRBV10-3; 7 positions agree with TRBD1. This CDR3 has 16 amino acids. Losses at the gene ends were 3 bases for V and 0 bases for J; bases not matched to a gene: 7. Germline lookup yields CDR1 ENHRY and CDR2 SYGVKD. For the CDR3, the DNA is TGTGCCATCAGTGAACAGGGGCTTGGGGTGAACACTGAAGCTTTCTTT. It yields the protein CAISEQGLGVNTEAFF.

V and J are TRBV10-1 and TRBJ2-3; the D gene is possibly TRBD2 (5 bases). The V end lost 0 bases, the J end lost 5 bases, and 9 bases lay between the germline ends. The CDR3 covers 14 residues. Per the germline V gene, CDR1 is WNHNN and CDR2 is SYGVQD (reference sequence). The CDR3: CASSESRGRDTQYF. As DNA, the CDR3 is TGCGCCAGCAGTGAGTCGAGAGGGAGAGATACGCAGTATTTT.

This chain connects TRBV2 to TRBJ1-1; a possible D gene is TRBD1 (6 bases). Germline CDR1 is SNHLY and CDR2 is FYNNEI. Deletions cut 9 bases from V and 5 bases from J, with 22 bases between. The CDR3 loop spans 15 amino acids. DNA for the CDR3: TGTGCCAGTGCTAATAGTACAGGGCTACAGACTGAAGCTTTCTTT. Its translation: CASANSTGLQTEAFF.

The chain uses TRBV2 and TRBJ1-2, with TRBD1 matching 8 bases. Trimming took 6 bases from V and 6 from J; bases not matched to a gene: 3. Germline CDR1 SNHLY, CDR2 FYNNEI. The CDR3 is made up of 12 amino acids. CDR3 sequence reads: CASSGQGHGYTF. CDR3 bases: TGTGCCAGCAGCGGACAGGGTCATGGCTACACCTTC.

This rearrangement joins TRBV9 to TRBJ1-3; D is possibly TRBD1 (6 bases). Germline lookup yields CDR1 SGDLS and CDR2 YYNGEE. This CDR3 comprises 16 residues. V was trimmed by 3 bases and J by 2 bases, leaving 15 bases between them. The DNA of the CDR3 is TGTGCCAGCAGCGCCCCCAGGGGTATACCTGGAAACACCATATATTTT. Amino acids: CASSAPRGIPGNTIYF.

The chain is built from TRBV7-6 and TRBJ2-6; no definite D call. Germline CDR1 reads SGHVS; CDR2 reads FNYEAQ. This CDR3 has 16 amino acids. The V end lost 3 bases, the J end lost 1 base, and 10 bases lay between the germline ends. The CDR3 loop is CASSFRAESGANVLTF. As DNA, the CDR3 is TGTGCCAGCAGCTTTCGGGCCGAATCTGGGGCCAACGTCCTGACTTTC.

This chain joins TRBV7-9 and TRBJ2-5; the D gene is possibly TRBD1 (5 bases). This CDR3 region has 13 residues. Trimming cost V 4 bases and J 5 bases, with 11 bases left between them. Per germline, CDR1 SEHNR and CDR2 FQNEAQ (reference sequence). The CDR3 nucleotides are TGTGCCAGCAGCTCTTCTAAGGGGGAGACCCAGTACTTC. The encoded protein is CASSSSKGETQYF.

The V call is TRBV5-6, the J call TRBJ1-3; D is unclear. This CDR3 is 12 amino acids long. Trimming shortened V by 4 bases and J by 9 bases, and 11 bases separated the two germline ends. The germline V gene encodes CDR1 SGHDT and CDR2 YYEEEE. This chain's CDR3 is CASSNYLGTIYF. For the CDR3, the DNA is TGTGCCAGCAGCAATTACCTCGGCACCATATATTTT.

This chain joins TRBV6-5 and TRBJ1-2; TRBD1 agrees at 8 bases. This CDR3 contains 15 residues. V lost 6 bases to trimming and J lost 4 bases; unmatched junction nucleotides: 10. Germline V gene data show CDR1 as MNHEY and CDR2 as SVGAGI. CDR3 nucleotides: TGTGCCAGCAGCCCAAGCCAGGGGGCCTCCTATGGCTACACCTTC. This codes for CASSPSQGASYGYTF.

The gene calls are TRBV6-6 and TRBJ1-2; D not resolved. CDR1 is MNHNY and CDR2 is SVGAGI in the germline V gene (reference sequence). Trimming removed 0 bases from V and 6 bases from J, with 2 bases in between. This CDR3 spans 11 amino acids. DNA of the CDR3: TGTGCCAGCAGTTACTCGCATGGCTACACCTTC. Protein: CASSYSHGYTF.

CDR3 coding DNA: TGTGCCAGCAGTGAACCGGGGGCTAACTATGGCTACACCTTC. This translates into CASSEPGANYGYTF. The chain links TRBV2 to TRBJ1-2; possible D gene TRBD1, 5 bases. V lost 2 bases to trimming and J lost 0 bases, with 7 bases between them. This CDR3 is 14 amino acids long. Germline V lookup: CDR1 SNHLY, CDR2 FYNNEI. The full variable domain, its missing parts supplied by reference TRBV2 and TRBJ1-2, is EPEVTQTPSHQVTQMGQEVILRCVPISNHLYFYWYRQILGQKVEFLVSFYNNEISEKSEIFDDQFSVERPDGSNFTLKIRSTKLEDSAMYFCASSEPGANYGYTFGSGTRLTVV.

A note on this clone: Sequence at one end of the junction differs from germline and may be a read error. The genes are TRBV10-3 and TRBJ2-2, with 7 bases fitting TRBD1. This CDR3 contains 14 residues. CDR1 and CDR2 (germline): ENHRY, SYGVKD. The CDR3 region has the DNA TGTGCCATCTGTGACAGGGCGACTACCGGGGAGCTGTTTTTT. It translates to CAICDRATTGELFF.

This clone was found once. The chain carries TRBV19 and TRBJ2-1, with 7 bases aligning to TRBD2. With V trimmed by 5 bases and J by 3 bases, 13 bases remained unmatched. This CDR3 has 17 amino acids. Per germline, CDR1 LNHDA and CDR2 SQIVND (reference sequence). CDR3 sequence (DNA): TGTGCCAGTAGTTTTAGAGGTCTGGGGGGGGACTACAATGAGCAGTTCTTC. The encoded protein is CASSFRGLGGDYNEQFF.

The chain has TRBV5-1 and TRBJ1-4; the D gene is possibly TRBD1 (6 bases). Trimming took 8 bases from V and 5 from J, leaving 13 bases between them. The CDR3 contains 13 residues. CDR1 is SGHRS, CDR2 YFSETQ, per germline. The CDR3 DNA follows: TGCGCCAGGAGACAGGAAAAGAATGAAAAACTGTTTTTT. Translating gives CARRQEKNEKLFF.

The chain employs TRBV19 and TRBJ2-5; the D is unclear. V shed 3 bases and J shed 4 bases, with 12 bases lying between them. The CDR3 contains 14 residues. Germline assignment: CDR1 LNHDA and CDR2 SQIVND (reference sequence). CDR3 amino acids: CASSIGQGRETQYF. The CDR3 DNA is TGTGCCAGTAGTATTGGTCAAGGGCGAGAGACCCAGTACTTC.

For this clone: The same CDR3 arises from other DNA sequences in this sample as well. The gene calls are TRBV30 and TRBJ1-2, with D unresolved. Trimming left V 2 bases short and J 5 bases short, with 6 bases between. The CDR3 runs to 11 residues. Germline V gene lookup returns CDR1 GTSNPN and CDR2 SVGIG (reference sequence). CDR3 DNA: TGTGCCTGGAGTCGAAGTTATGGCTACACCTTC. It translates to CAWSRSYGYTF.

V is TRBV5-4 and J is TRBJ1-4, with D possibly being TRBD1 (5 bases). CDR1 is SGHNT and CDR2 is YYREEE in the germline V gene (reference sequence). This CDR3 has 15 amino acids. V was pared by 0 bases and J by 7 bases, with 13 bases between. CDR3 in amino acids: CASSLGSRGAEKLFF. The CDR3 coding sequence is TGTGCCAGCAGCTTGGGGAGCCGAGGGGCTGAAAAACTGTTTTTT.

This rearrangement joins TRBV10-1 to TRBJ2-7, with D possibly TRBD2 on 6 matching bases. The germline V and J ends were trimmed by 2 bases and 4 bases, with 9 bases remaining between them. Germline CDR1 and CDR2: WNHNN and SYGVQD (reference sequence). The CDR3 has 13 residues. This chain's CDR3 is CASSEIGGYEQYF. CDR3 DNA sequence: TGCGCCAGCAGTGAGATAGGAGGGTACGAGCAGTACTTC.

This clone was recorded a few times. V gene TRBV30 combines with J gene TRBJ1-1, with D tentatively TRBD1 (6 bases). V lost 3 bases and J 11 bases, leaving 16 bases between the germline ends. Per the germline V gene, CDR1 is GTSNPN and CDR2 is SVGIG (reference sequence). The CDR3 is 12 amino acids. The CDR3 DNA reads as TGTGCCTGGAGCTCTTGGGCCCAGGGGGCTTTCTTT. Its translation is CAWSSWAQGAFF.

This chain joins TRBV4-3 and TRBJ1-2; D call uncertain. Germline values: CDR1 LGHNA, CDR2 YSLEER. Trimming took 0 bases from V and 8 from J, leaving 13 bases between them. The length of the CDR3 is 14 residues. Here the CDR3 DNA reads TGCGCCAGCAGCCAAGATCGCCAGACTCGGGGCTACACCTTC. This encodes CASSQDRQTRGYTF.

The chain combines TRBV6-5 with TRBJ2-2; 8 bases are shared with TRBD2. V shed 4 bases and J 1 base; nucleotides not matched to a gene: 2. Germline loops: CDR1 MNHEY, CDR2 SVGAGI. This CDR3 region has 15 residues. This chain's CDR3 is CASSFSGENTGELFF. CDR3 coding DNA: TGTGCCAGCAGTTTTAGCGGGGAGAACACCGGGGAGCTGTTTTTT.

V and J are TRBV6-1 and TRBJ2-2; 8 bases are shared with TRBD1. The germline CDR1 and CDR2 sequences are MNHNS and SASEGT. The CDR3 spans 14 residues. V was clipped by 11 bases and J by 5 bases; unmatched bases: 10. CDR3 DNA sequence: TGTGCCGCGACAGGGGCCGGTAGGACCGGGGAGCTGTTTTTT. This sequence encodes CAATGAGRTGELFF.

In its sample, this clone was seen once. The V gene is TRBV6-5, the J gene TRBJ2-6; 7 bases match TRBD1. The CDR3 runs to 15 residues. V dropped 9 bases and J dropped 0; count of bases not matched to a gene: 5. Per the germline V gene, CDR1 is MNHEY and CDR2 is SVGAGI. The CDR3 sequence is CASSRGTSGANVLTF. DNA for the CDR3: TGTGCCAGTTCCAGGGGGACCTCTGGGGCCAACGTCCTGACTTTC.

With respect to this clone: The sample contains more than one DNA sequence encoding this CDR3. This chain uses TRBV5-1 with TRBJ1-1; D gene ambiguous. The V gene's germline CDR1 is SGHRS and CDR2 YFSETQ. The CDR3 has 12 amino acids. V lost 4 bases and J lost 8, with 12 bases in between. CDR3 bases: TGCGCCAGCAGCAGGGCAGGAGGCGAAGCTTTCTTT. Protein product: CASSRAGGEAFF.

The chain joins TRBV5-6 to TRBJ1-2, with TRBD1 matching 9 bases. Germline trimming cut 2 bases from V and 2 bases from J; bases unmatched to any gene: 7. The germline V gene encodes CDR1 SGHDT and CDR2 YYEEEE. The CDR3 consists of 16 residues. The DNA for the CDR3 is TGTGCCAGCAGCTTACAGGGGGCAACCCCCAACTATGGCTACACCTTC. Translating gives CASSLQGATPNYGYTF.

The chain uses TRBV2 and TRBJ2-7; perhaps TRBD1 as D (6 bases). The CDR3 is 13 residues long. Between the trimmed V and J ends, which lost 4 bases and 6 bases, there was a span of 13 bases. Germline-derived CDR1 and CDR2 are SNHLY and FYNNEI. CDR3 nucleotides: TGTGCCAGCAGTGCAGGGGCGCCCCTCGAGCAGTACTTC. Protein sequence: CASSAGAPLEQYF.

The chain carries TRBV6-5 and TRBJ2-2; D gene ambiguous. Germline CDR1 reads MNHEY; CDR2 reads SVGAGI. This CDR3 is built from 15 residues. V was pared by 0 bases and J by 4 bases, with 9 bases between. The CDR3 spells CASSYSPSLTGELFF. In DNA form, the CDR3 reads TGTGCCAGCAGTTACTCCCCGTCGCTCACCGGGGAGCTGTTTTTT.